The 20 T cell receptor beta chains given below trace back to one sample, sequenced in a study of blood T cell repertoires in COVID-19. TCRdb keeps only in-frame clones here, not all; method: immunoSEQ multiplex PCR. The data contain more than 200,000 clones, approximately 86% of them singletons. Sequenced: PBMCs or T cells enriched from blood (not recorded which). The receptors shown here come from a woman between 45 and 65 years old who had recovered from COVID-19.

CDR3 sequence reads: CATNGDNLYGYTF. The CDR3 nucleotides read TGTGCCACCAACGGGGACAACCTCTATGGCTACACCTTC. The genes are TRBV28 and TRBJ1-2; perhaps TRBD1 as D (6 bases). Germline V CDR1 and CDR2: MDHEN, SYDVKM. Trimming removed 10 bases from V and 4 bases from J, with 16 bases in between. This CDR3 has 13 amino acids.

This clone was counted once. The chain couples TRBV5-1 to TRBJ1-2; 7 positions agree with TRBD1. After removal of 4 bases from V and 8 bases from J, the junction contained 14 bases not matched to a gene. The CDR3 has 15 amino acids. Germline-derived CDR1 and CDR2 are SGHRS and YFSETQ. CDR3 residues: CASSISRQGTTGYTF. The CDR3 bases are TGCGCCAGCAGCATCAGCCGACAGGGTACAACAGGCTACACCTTC.

The DNA of the CDR3 is TGTGCCAGCTCACCACTAAGTCGCGGGATTTACAATGAGCAGTTCTTC. Amino acid sequence: CASSPLSRGIYNEQFF. The rearrangement links TRBV18 to TRBJ2-1; tentative D call: TRBD2 (6 bases). Trimming left V 1 base short and J 4 bases short, with 14 bases between. The CDR3 consists of 16 residues. CDR1 KGHSH and CDR2 LQKENI come from the germline V gene.

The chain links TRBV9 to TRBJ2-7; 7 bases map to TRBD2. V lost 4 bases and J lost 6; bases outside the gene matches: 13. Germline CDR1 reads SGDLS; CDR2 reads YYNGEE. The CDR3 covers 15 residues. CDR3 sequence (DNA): TGTGCCAGCAGCCCGGGGGGAGGGTTTTTGGGCGAGCAGTACTTC. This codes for CASSPGGGFLGEQYF.

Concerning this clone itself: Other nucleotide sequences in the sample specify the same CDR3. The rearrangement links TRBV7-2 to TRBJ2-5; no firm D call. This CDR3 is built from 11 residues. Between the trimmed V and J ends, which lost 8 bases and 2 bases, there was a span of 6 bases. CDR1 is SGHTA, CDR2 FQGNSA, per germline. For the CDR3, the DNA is TGTGCCAGCCTCAGACAAGAGACCCAGTACTTC. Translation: CASLRQETQYF. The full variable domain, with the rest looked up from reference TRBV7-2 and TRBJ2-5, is GAGVSQSPSNKVTEKGKDVELRCDPISGHTALYWYRQSLGQGLEFLIYFQGNSAPDKSGLPSDRFSAERTGGSVSTLTIQRTQQEDSAVYLCASLRQETQYFGPGTRLLVL.

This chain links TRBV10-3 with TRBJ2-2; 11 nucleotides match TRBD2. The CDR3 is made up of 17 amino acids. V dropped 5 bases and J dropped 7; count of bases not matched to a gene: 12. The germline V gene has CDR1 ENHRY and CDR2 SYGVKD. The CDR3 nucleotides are TGTGCCATCAGTCCCGGTGGGGGGACTAGCGGTGTCGGGGAGCTGTTTTTT. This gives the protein CAISPGGGTSGVGELFF.

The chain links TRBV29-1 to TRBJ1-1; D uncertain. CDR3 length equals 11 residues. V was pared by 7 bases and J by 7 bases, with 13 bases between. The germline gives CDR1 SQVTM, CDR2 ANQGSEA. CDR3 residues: CSGGEGGEAFF. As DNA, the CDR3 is TGCAGCGGTGGGGAGGGTGGTGAAGCTTTCTTT. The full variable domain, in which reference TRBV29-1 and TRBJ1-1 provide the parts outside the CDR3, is SAVISQKPSRDICQRGTSLTIQCQVDSQVTMMFWYRQQPGQSLTLIATANQGSEATYESGFVIDKFPISRPNLTFSTLTVSNMSPEDSSIYLCSGGEGGEAFFGQGTRLTVV.

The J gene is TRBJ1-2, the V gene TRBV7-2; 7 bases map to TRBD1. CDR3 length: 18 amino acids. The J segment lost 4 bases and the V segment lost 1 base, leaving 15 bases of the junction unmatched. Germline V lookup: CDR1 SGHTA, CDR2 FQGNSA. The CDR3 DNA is TGTGCCAGCAGCTTAGTCAGCCGAGACAGGGTCCGCTTCTATGGCTACACCTTC. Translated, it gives CASSLVSRDRVRFYGYTF.

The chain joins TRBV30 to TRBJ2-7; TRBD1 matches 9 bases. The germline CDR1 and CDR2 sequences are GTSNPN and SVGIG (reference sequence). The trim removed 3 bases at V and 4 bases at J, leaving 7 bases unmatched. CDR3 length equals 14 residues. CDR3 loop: CAWSAGTGLYEQYF. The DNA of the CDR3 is TGTGCCTGGAGCGCCGGGACAGGGTTATACGAGCAGTACTTC.

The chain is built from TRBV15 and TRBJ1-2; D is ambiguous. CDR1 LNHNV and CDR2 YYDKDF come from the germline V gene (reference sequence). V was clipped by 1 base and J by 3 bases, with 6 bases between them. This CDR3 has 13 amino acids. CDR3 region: CATSRGQYYGYTF. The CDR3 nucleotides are TGTGCCACCAGCAGAGGCCAGTACTATGGCTACACCTTC.

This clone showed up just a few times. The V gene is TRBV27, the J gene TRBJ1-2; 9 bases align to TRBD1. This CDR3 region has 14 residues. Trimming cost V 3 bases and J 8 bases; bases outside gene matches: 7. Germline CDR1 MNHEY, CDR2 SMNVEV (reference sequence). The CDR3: CASSFGTGIGGYTF. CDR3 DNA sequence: TGTGCCAGCAGTTTCGGGACAGGGATAGGAGGCTACACCTTC.

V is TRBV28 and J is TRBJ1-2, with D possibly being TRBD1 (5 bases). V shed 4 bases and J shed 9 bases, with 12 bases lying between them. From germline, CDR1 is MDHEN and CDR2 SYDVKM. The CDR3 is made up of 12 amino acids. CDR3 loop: CASSWVGGSYTF. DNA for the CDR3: TGTGCCAGCAGTTGGGTGGGGGGTAGCTACACCTTC.

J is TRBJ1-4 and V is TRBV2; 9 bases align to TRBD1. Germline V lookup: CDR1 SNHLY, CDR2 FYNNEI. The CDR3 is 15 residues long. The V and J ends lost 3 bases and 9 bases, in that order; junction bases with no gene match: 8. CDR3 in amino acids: CASSDEDRGVQKLFF. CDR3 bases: TGTGCCAGCAGTGATGAGGACAGGGGAGTCCAAAAACTGTTTTTT.

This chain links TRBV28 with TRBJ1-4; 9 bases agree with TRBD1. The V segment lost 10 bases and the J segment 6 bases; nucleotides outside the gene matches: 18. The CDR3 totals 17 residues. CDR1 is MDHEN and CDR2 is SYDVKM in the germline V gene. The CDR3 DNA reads TGTGCCATATCACCCTCGGGACAGGGAACTTTGGATGAAAAACTGTTTTTT. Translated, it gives CAISPSGQGTLDEKLFF.

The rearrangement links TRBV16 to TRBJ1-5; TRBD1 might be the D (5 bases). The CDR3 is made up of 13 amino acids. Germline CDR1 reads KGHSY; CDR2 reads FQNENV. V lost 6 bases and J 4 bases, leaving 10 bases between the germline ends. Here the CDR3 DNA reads TGTGCCAGCAGACCGACAGAAAATCAGCCCCAGCATTTT. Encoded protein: CASRPTENQPQHF.

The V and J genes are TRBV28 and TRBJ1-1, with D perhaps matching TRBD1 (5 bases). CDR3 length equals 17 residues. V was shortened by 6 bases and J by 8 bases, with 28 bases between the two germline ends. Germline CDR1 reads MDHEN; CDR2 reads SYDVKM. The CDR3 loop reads CASSAGSSAPWGVEAFF. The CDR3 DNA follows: TGTGCCAGCAGCGCAGGGAGCAGCGCCCCGTGGGGGGTAGAAGCTTTCTTT.

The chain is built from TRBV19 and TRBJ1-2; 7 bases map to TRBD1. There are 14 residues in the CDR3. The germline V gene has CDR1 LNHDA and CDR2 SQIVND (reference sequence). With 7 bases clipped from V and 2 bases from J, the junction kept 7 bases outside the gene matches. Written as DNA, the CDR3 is TGTGCCAGTACGAGGGGGCTGGGGAACTATGGCTACACCTTC. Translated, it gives CASTRGLGNYGYTF.

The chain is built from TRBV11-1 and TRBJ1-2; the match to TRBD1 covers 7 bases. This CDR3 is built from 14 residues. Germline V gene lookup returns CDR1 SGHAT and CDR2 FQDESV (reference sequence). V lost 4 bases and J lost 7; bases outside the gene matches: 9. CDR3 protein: CASSSTTGLVGYTF. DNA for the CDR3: TGTGCCAGCAGCTCCACGACAGGGTTGGTTGGCTACACCTTC. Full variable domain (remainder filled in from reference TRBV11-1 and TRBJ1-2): EAEVAQSPRYKITEKSQAVAFWCDPISGHATLYWYRQILGQGPELLVQFQDESVVDDSQLPKDRFSAERLKGVDSTLKIQPAELGDSAMYLCASSSTTGLVGYTFGSGTRLTVV.

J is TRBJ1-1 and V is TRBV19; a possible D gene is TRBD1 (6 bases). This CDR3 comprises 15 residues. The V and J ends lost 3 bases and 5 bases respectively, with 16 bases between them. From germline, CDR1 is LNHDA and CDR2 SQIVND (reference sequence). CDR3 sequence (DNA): TGTGCCAGTAGTATTGCCCCCCCAGGGGTTACTGAAGCTTTCTTT. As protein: CASSIAPPGVTEAFF.

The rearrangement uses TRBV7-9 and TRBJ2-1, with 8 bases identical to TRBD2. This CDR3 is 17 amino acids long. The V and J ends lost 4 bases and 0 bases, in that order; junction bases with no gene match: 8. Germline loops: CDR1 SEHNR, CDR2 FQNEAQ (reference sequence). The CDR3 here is CASSSERELGSYNEQFF. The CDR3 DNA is TGTGCCAGCAGCTCGGAGCGGGAGCTAGGCTCCTACAATGAGCAGTTCTTC.